The rows below give T cell receptor beta chains drawn from one sample of a study of beta chain features in type 1 diabetes. The assay was immunoSEQ multiplex PCR, and TCRdb's table has in-frame clones only and misses some. The sample shows some 500,000 clones, about 10% of them seen only once. The sequenced material came from naive CD4+ T cells from blood. These TCRs come from a young woman in good health. The CDR3 runs from the conserved cysteine through the conserved F or W. The order of the fields is CDR3 protein, CDR3 DNA, V gene, clone size, D gene, J gene. The D gene is left open where the match is weak. The size field is filled for only some rows; it gives once, few, many or a size class.

CATQLNQGNTEAFF | TGTGCCACCCAGCTTAATCAGGGAAACACTGAAGCTTTCTTT | TRBV7-8 | - | - | TRBJ1-1
CASSPQGPGDQPQHF | TGTGCCAGCTCACCCCAGGGGCCAGGGGATCAGCCCCAGCATTTT | TRBV18 | - | - | TRBJ1-5
CASSETSGAETQYF | TGTGCCAGCAGTGAGACTAGCGGGGCCGAGACCCAGTACTTC | TRBV2 | - | TRBD2 | TRBJ2-5
CASSQDGIRTTEAFF | TGTGCCAGCAGCCAAGATGGGATCAGGACCACTGAAGCTTTCTTT | TRBV14 | once | - | TRBJ1-1
CASSASGGASKPQHF | TGTGCCAGCAGTGCGTCAGGGGGCGCGTCTAAGCCCCAGCATTTT | TRBV25-1 | - | TRBD1 | TRBJ1-5
CASSSDRTNTGELFF | TGTGCCAGCAGTTCGGACAGGACGAACACCGGGGAGCTGTTTTTT | TRBV28 | few | TRBD1 | TRBJ2-2
CASSNGILKETQYF | TGTGCCAGTAGCAACGGGATACTTAAAGAGACCCAGTACTTC | TRBV19 | - | - | TRBJ2-5
CASSDTGGAETQYF | TGTGCCAGTAGTGATACAGGGGGCGCAGAGACCCAGTACTTC | TRBV19 | - | TRBD1 | TRBJ2-5
CASREIGVSGANVLTF | TGTGCCAGCAGAGAAATAGGCGTCTCTGGGGCCAACGTCCTGACTTTC | TRBV5-6 | - | - | TRBJ2-6
CASSRRGHGYTF | TGTGCCAGTAGTAGGAGGGGGCATGGCTACACCTTC | TRBV19 | - | TRBD1 | TRBJ1-2
CASRITDTQYF | TGTGCCAGCAGGATTACGGATACGCAGTATTTT | TRBV6-1 | few | - | TRBJ2-3
CASEAGNGGTEAFF | TGTGCCAGCGAAGCAGGGAATGGGGGCACTGAAGCTTTCTTT | TRBV7-9 | few | - | TRBJ1-1
CASRDGRGGETQYF | TGTGCCAGCAGAGATGGACGAGGCGGAGAGACCCAGTACTTC | TRBV7-2 | few | - | TRBJ2-5
CASSATGAYGYTF | TGTGCCAGCAGTGCCACAGGTGCCTATGGCTACACCTTC | TRBV27 | - | - | TRBJ1-2
CATSRRDRPFYGYTF | TGTGCCACCAGCAGAAGGGACAGGCCCTTCTATGGCTACACCTTC | TRBV15 | - | TRBD1 | TRBJ1-2
CAWRLGPDRDTQYF | TGTGCCTGGAGGCTAGGTCCCGACCGGGATACGCAGTATTTT | TRBV30 | - | - | TRBJ2-3
CATGLAGAYNEQFF | TGTGCCACCGGACTAGCGGGGGCCTACAATGAGCAGTTCTTC | TRBV27 | - | TRBD2 | TRBJ2-1
CASSSRNSPLHF | TGTGCCAGCAGCTCCCGTAATTCACCCCTCCACTTT | TRBV21-1 | - | - | TRBJ1-6
CASSYSKGEQFF | TGTGCCAGCAGTTACTCGAAGGGTGAGCAGTTCTTC | TRBV6-5 | few | - | TRBJ2-1
CATSNDLNTEAFF | TGTGCTACCAGTAATGACTTGAACACTGAAGCTTTCTTT | TRBV12-5 | few | - | TRBJ1-1
CSVQTLLTEAFF | TGCAGCGTTCAGACCCTTCTCACTGAAGCTTTCTTT | TRBV29-1 | few | - | TRBJ1-1
CAWSNQVLSGYTF | TGTGCCTGGAGTAATCAGGTTCTTAGTGGCTACACCTTC | TRBV30 | few | - | TRBJ1-2
CASSPIWGQSPYEQYF | TGCGCCAGCAGTCCAATCTGGGGACAGAGTCCCTACGAGCAGTACTTC | TRBV23-1 | many | TRBD1 | TRBJ2-7
CASSEWDSQETQYF | TGTGCCAGCAGTGAGTGGGACAGTCAAGAGACCCAGTACTTC | TRBV25-1 | - | TRBD1 | TRBJ2-5
CASSLDRASDTQYF | TGCGCCAGCAGCCTAGACAGGGCTTCAGATACGCAGTATTTT | TRBV4-3 | - | TRBD1 | TRBJ2-3
CASKGQGASEQFF | TGTGCCAGCAAGGGACAGGGGGCCAGTGAGCAGTTCTTC | TRBV27 | few | TRBD1 | TRBJ2-1
CASSRGTGQETQYF | TGTGCCAGCTCACGAGGGACAGGTCAAGAGACCCAGTACTTC | TRBV18 | - | TRBD1 | TRBJ2-5
CAISESVGLQNTEAFF | TGTGCCATCAGTGAGTCGGTCGGCCTTCAGAACACTGAAGCTTTCTTT | TRBV10-3 | few | - | TRBJ1-1
CASSLTGLAVVKGELFF | TGTGCCAGCAGCCTAACGGGACTAGCGGTTGTCAAGGGGGAGCTGTTTTTT | TRBV7-9 | few | TRBD2 | TRBJ2-2
CASSQEPITDTQYF | TGCGCCAGCAGCCAAGAACCCATCACAGATACGCAGTATTTT | TRBV4-3 | few | - | TRBJ2-3
CATSRAGGVAAYTF | TGTGCCACCAGCAGAGCAGGGGGCGTAGCTGCCTACACCTTC | TRBV15 | - | TRBD1 | TRBJ1-2
CASSPLRANTEAFF | TGTGCCAGCAGTCCCCTCAGGGCGAACACTGAAGCTTTCTTT | TRBV28 | once | - | TRBJ1-1
CASSEGQKMAQYF | TGTGCCAGCAGCGAAGGACAGAAAATGGCCCAGTACTTC | TRBV7-2 | - | - | TRBJ2-5
CASSSGQGPRAFF | TGTGCCAGCAGCTCCGGACAGGGGCCGCGGGCTTTCTTT | TRBV13 | few | TRBD1 | TRBJ1-1
CASGLDSNQPQHF | TGTGCCAGCGGTCTCGATAGCAATCAGCCCCAGCATTTT | TRBV28 | - | - | TRBJ1-5